These 6 T cell receptor beta chains were all obtained from the same sample, sequenced in a study of cytomegalovirus exposure and HLA in healthy donors. The PCR ran on 60 Vbeta and 13 Jbeta primers. Produced via immunoSEQ multiplex PCR; TCRdb's table is partial and in-frame only. The table records 65,000 to 90,000 clones, less than 80% of them present only once. Sequenced material: PBMCs. Source of these receptors: a man under 40 in good health and CMV-seronegative.

This chain uses TRBV30 with TRBJ1-5, with TRBD1 matching over 9 bases. The CDR3 consists of 15 residues. CDR1 and CDR2 (germline): GTSNPN, SVGIG (reference sequence). The ends lost 1 base at V and 4 bases at J; junction bases unmatched: 5. The CDR3: CAWSGGGTGNQPQHF. The CDR3 DNA is TGTGCCTGGAGTGGGGGCGGGACAGGGAATCAGCCCCAGCATTTT.

The V gene is TRBV19, the J gene TRBJ2-7, with a possible D match to TRBD2 (6 bases). CDR1 LNHDA and CDR2 SQIVND come from the germline V gene (reference sequence). The CDR3 is 12 amino acids. The V end lost 7 bases, the J end lost 9 bases, and 16 bases lay between the germline ends. The CDR3, as DNA: TGTGCCAGTAACTTCCTTAGCGGACCGCAGTACTTC. Encoded protein: CASNFLSGPQYF.

The chain is built from TRBV30 and TRBJ2-2; possible D gene TRBD1, 5 bases. In germline, CDR1 is GTSNPN, CDR2 SVGIG (reference sequence). Trimming took 0 bases from V and 5 from J, leaving 10 bases between them. This CDR3 spans 14 amino acids. CDR3 amino acids: CAWSVQVRTGELFF. In nucleotides, the CDR3 is TGTGCCTGGAGTGTACAGGTCAGGACCGGGGAGCTGTTTTTT.

This clone was found once. The V and J genes are TRBV6-1 and TRBJ2-2, with D tentatively TRBD1 (6 bases). Trimming took 5 bases from V and 2 from J, leaving 12 bases between them. This CDR3 has 15 residues. The germline gives CDR1 MNHNS, CDR2 SASEGT. CDR3 residues: CASSRDRTNTGELFF. CDR3 coding DNA: TGTGCCAGCAGTCGCGACAGGACTAACACCGGGGAGCTGTTTTTT.

The rearrangement uses TRBV29-1 and TRBJ2-7; 7 bases agree with TRBD1. The CDR3 length is 14 residues. Germline V gene data show CDR1 as SQVTM and CDR2 as ANQGSEA. Trimming at V came to 6 bases and at J to 0 bases, leaving 8 bases not matched to a gene. The CDR3 spells CSVTGQVNSYEQYF. The CDR3 coding sequence is TGCAGCGTGACCGGACAGGTAAACTCCTACGAGCAGTACTTC.

J is TRBJ2-3 and V is TRBV29-1, with D possibly being TRBD2 (5 bases). This CDR3 region has 10 residues. Germline values: CDR1 SQVTM, CDR2 ANQGSEA. The germline V and J ends were trimmed by 5 bases and 6 bases, with 6 bases remaining between them. CDR3 sequence (DNA): TGCAGCGTTTGGGAGGATACGCAGTATTTT. Translated: CSVWEDTQYF.